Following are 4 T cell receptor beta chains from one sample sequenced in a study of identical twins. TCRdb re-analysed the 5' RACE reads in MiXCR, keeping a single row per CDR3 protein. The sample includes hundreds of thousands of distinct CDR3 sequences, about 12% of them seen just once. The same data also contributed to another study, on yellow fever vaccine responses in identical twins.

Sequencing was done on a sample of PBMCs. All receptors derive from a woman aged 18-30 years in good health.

The chain's CDR3 is CASRRQEDTGELFF. In DNA form, the CDR3 reads TGCGCCAGCAGAAGGCAGGAGGACACCGGGGAGCTGTTTTTT. The chain couples TRBV5-1 to TRBJ2-2, with D possibly being TRBD2 (5 bases). The CDR3 consists of 14 residues. Germline lookup yields CDR1 SGHRS and CDR2 YFSETQ. V shed 5 bases and J shed 3 bases, with 11 bases lying between them.

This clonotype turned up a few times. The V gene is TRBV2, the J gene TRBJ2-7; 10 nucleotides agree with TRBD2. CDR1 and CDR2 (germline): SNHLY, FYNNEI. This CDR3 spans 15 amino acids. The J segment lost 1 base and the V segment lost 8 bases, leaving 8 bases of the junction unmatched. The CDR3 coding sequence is TGTGCCAGCGACAGGGGACTAGCGCTTTCCTACGAGCAGTACTTC. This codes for CASDRGLALSYEQYF. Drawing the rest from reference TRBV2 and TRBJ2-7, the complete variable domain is EPEVTQTPSHQVTQMGQEVILRCVPISNHLYFYWYRQILGQKVEFLVSFYNNEISEKSEIFDDQFSVERPDGSNFTLKIRSTKLEDSAMYFCASDRGLALSYEQYFGPGTRLTVT.

CDR3 nucleotides: TGTGCCAGCAGCAAAGGGGAAAAAGTGACGAACACCGGGGAGCTGTTTTTT. Protein sequence: CASSKGEKVTNTGELFF. The J gene is TRBJ2-2, the V gene TRBV21-1. TRBV21-1 is described as a pseudogene. The CDR3 has 17 amino acids.

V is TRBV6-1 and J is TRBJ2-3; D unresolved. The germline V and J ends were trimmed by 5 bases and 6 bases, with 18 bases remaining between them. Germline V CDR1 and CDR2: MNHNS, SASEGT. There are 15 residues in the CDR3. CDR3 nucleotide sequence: TGTGCCAGCAGTCGAGACCGCGCAAGACCCGATACGCAGTATTTT. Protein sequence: CASSRDRARPDTQYF.